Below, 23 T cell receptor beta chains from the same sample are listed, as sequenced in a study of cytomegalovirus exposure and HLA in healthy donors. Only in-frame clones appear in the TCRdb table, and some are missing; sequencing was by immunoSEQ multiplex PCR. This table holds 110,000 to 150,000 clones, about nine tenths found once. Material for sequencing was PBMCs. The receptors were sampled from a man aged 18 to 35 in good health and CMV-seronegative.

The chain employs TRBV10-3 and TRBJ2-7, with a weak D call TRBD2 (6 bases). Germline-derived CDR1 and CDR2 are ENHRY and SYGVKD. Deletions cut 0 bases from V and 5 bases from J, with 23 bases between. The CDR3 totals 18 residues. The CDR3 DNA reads TGTGCCATCAGTGAGTCGGGGGGTAACGGCCCCGGCGCTCACGAGCAGTACGTC. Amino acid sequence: CAISESGGNGPGAHEQYV.

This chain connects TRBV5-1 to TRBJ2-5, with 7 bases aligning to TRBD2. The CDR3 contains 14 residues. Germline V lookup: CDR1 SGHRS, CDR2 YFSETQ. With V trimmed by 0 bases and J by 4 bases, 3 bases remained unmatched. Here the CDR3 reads CASSLDGGRETQYF. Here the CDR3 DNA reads TGCGCCAGCAGCTTGGATGGCGGGAGAGAGACCCAGTACTTC.

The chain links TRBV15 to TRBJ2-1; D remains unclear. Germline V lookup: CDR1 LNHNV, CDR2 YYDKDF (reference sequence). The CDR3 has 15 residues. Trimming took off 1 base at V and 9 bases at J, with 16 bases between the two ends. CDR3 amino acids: CATSRAGSTRLEQFF. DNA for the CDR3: TGTGCCACCAGCAGAGCCGGTTCGACGAGGCTTGAGCAGTTCTTC.

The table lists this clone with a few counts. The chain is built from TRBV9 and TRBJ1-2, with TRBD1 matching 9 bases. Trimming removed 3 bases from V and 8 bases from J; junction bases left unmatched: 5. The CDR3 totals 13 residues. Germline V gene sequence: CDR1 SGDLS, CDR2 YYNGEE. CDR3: CASSGDRVWGYTF. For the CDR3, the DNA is TGTGCCAGCAGCGGGGACAGGGTGTGGGGCTACACCTTC.

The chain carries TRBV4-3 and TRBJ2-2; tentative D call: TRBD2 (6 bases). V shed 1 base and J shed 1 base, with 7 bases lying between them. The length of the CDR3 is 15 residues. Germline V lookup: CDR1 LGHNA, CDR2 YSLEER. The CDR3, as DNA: TGCGCCAGCAGCCAAGGGGGAGGGAACACCGGGGAGCTGTTTTTT. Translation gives CASSQGGGNTGELFF.

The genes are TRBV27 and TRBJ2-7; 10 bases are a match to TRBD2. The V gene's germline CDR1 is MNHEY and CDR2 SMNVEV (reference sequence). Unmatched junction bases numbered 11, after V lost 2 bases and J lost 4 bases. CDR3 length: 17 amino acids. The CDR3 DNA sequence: TGTGCCAGCAGTTTACCGCCAGGAGCGGGAGGGCCTTACGAGCAGTACGTC. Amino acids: CASSLPPGAGGPYEQYV.

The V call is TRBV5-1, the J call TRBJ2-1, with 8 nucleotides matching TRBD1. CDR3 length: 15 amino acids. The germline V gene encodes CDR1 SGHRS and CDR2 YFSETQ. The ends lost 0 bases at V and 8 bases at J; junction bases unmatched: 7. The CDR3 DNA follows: TGCGCCAGCAGCTTGGCGAGACAGGGGAAGGATGAGCAGTTCTTC. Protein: CASSLARQGKDEQFF.

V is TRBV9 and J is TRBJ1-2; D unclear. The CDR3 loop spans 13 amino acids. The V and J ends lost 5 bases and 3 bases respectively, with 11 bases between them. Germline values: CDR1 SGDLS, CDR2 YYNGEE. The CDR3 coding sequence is TGTGCCAGCAGTGCAGCGGCGGACTATGGCTACACCTTC. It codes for CASSAAADYGYTF.

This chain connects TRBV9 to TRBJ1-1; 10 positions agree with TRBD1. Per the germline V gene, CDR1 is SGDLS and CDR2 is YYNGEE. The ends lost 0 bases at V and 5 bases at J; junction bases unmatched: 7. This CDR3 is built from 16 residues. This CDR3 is CASSVGGTGVWTEAFF. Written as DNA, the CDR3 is TGTGCCAGCAGCGTAGGCGGGACAGGGGTATGGACTGAAGCTTTCTTT.

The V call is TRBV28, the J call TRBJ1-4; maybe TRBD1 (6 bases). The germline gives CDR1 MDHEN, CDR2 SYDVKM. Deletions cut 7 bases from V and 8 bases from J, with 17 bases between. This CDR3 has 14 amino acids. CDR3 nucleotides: TGTGCCAGCAATTCCAGACAGGCTGGCGAAAAACTGTTTTTT. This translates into CASNSRQAGEKLFF.

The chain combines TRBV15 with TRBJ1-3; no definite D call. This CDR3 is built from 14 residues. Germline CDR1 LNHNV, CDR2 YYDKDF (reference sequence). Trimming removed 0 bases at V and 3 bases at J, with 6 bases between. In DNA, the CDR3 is TGTGCCACCAGCAGAGATTCGTATGGAAACACCATATATTTT. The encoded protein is CATSRDSYGNTIYF.

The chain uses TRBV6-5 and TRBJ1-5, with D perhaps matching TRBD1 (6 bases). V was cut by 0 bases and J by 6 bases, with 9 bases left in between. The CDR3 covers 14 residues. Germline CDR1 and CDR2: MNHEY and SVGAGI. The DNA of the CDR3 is TGTGCCAGCAGTTACTCTTGGGACATTCAGCCCCAGCATTTT. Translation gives CASSYSWDIQPQHF.

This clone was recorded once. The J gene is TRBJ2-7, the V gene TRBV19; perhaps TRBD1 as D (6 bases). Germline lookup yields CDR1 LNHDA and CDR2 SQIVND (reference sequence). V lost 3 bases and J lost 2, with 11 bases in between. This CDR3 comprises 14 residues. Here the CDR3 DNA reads TGTGCCAGTAGTATCCATGGACAGCCCTACGAGCAGTACTTC. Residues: CASSIHGQPYEQYF.

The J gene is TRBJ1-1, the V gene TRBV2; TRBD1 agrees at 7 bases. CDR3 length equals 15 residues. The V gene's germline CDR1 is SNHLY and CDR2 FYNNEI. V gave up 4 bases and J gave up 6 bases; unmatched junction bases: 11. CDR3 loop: CASSATLTGIAEAFF. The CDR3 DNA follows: TGTGCCAGCAGTGCGACCTTGACAGGGATCGCTGAAGCTTTCTTT.

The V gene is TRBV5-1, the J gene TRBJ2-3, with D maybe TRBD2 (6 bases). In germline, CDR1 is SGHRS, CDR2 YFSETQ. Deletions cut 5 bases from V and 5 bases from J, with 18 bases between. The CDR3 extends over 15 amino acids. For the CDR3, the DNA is TGCGCCAGCAGTTGGGTGGGGGAGGTCAGAGATACGCAGTATTTT. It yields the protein CASSWVGEVRDTQYF. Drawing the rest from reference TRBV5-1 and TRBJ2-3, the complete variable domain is KAGVTQTPRYLIKTRGQQVTLSCSPISGHRSVSWYQQTPGQGLQFLFEYFSETQRNKGNFPGRFSGRQFSNSRSEMNVSTLELGDSALYLCASSWVGEVRDTQYFGPGTRLTVL.

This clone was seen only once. CDR3 DNA sequence: TGTGCCAGCAGTCTGTTCTCCACAGGGGTGTACGAGCAGTACTTC. Amino acids: CASSLFSTGVYEQYF. V is TRBV27 and J is TRBJ2-7, with 7 bases lining up with TRBD1. Germline values: CDR1 MNHEY, CDR2 SMNVEV (reference sequence). This CDR3 is built from 15 residues. Trimming at V came to 5 bases and at J to 4 bases, leaving 11 bases not matched to a gene.

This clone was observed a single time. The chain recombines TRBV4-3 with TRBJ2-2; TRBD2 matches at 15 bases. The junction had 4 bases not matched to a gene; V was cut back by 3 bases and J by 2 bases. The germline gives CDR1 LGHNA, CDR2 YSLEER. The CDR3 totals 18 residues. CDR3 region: CASSHGLAGGPNTGELFF. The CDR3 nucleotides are TGCGCCAGCAGCCACGGACTAGCGGGAGGGCCCAACACCGGGGAGCTGTTTTTT.

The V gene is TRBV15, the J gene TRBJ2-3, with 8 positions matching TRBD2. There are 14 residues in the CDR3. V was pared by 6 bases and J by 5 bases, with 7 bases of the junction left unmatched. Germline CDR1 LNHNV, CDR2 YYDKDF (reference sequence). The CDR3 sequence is CATRLAVPRDTQYF. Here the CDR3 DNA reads TGTGCCACCAGACTAGCGGTACCCCGAGATACGCAGTATTTT.

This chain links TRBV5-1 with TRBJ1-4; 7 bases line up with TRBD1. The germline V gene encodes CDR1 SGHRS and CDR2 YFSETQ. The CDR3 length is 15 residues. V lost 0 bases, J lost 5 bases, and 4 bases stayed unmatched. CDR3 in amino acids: CASSLAPGGNEKLFF. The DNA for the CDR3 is TGCGCCAGCAGCTTGGCTCCAGGGGGGAATGAAAAACTGTTTTTT.

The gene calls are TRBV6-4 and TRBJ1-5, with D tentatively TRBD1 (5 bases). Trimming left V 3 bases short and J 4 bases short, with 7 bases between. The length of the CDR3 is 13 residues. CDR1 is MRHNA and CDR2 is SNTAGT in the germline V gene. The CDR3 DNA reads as TGTGCCAGCAGTGATGGGGCTAATCAGCCCCAGCATTTT. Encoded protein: CASSDGANQPQHF.

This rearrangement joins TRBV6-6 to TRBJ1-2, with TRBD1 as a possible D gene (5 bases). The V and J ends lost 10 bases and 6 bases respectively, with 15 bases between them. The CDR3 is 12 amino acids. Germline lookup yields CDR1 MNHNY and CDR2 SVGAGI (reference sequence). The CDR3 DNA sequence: TGTGCCACCATGGAGTACAGGAATGGCTACACCTTC. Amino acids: CATMEYRNGYTF.

CDR3 DNA: TGTGCCAGTAGGATAACAGTGAACACTGAAGCTTTCTTT. This encodes CASRITVNTEAFF. V and J are TRBV19 and TRBJ1-1; D gene uncertain. Germline assignment: CDR1 LNHDA and CDR2 SQIVND (reference sequence). This CDR3 spans 13 amino acids. V lost 6 bases and J 0 bases, leaving 8 bases between the germline ends.

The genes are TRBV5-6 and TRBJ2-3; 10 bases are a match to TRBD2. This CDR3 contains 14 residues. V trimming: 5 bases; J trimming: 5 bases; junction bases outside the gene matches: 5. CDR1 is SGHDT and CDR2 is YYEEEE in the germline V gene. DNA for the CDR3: TGTGCCAGCAGTAGCGGGAGGTCGCGAGATACGCAGTATTTT. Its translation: CASSSGRSRDTQYF.